Below are 24 T cell receptor beta chains sequenced from a single sample in a study of somatic mutations in cytotoxic T cells in rheumatoid arthritis. Clones were read by immunoSEQ multiplex PCR, and TCRdb kept only the in-frame ones, dropping some. The sample includes about 26,000 clones, roughly 80% seen only once; the top ten take more than 4.5%. Sequenced material: CD8+ T cells sorted from blood. These receptors all come from a man aged 45-65 years in good health.

The chain employs TRBV14 and TRBJ2-3, with a weak D call TRBD2 (6 bases). The V end lost 1 base, the J end lost 5 bases, and 13 bases lay between the germline ends. The CDR3 is 15 amino acids. Per germline, CDR1 SGHDN and CDR2 FVKESK. The CDR3 nucleotides read TGTGCCAGCAGCCAAGTGGGCGGGACGGGAGATACGCAGTATTTT. Its translation is CASSQVGGTGDTQYF.

In DNA, the CDR3 is TGTGCCAGCAGCTCACCTGGGAGGCACCGTGCAACTAATGAAAAACTGTTTTTT. Translated: CASSSPGRHRATNEKLFF. The chain joins TRBV5-6 to TRBJ1-4, with D uncertain. This CDR3 is 18 amino acids long. V lost 3 bases and J 0 bases, leaving 18 bases between the germline ends. CDR1 SGHDT and CDR2 YYEEEE come from the germline V gene.

The chain uses TRBV9 and TRBJ2-1; TRBD2 aligns across 7 bases. In germline, CDR1 is SGDLS, CDR2 YYNGEE. V shed 1 base and J 9 bases; nucleotides not matched to a gene: 7. The CDR3 extends over 14 amino acids. The DNA for the CDR3 is TGTGCCAGCAGCGTACCGATTTCTAGCGGTGAGCAGTTCTTC. Protein sequence: CASSVPISSGEQFF.

This clone was seen only a few times. The chain is built from TRBV7-9 and TRBJ1-1; D gene ambiguous. Trimming shortened V by 3 bases and J by 4 bases, and 15 bases separated the two germline ends. There are 15 residues in the CDR3. From germline, CDR1 is SEHNR and CDR2 FQNEAQ (reference sequence). CDR3 bases: TGTGCCAGCAGCTTGACGATCTACGAACCCACTGAAGCTTTCTTT. This encodes CASSLTIYEPTEAFF.

The V gene is TRBV9, the J gene TRBJ2-5; no reliable D call. The CDR3 is 14 amino acids. The germline CDR1 and CDR2 sequences are SGDLS and YYNGEE. The ends were cut back, 3 bases at V and 2 bases at J, with 11 bases in the middle. The CDR3 nucleotides read TGTGCCAGCAGCGACCCTGATTCACAAGAGACCCAGTACTTC. It specifies CASSDPDSQETQYF.

The CDR3 sequence is CASSLQRLASGTGELFF. The CDR3 coding sequence is TGTGCCAGCAGTCTCCAGCGACTAGCTAGTGGAACCGGGGAGCTGTTTTTT. The chain links TRBV27 to TRBJ2-2; TRBD2 aligns across 7 bases. The CDR3 extends over 17 amino acids. Germline CDR1 is MNHEY and CDR2 is SMNVEV (reference sequence). Trimming removed 5 bases from V and 5 bases from J; junction bases left unmatched: 14.

This chain uses TRBV27 with TRBJ2-7, with D perhaps TRBD1 (6 bases). CDR1 and CDR2 (germline): MNHEY, SMNVEV (reference sequence). This CDR3 comprises 14 residues. V gave up 3 bases and J gave up 3 bases, with 12 bases separating them. In nucleotides, the CDR3 is TGTGCCAGCAGTTTTGGCAGGGGTTACTACGAGCAGTACTTC. This codes for CASSFGRGYYEQYF.

This rearrangement joins TRBV6-4 to TRBJ2-1, with TRBD2 identical over 11 bases. V trimming: 5 bases; J trimming: 13 bases; junction bases outside the gene matches: 10. The CDR3 length is 14 residues. CDR1 and CDR2 (germline): MRHNA, SNTAGT. The CDR3 DNA is TGTGCCAGCAGTTGGGTAGCGGGAGGGCCTGAACAGTTCTTC. Residues: CASSWVAGGPEQFF.

The J gene is TRBJ2-7, the V gene TRBV21-1; TRBD1 is the table's D call, not checked against the DNA. TRBV21-1 is a pseudogene. The CDR3 has 14 residues. CDR3 sequence reads: CASNGQELRDEQYF. The CDR3 DNA sequence: TGTGCCAGCAACGGACAGGAGCTCCGGGACGAGCAGTACTTC.

DNA of the CDR3: TGTGCAAGTCGCAACGTCCGGGACAGGGTTAGTAATTTGGTCACTGAAGCTTTCTTT. It codes for CASRNVRDRVSNLVTEAFF. This sequence joins TRBV12-2 and TRBJ1-1; the table's TRBD1 call for D was not verified on the DNA. TRBV12-2 is given as a pseudogene. The CDR3 covers 19 residues.

The chain is built from TRBV27 and TRBJ1-1; 7 nucleotides align to TRBD1. CDR3 length equals 15 residues. V trimming: 2 bases; J trimming: 0 bases; junction bases outside the gene matches: 3. The V gene's germline CDR1 is MNHEY and CDR2 SMNVEV (reference sequence). CDR3 sequence reads: CASSLVDRMNTEAFF. DNA for the CDR3: TGTGCCAGCAGTTTAGTGGACAGGATGAACACTGAAGCTTTCTTT.

This clone has a handful of counts. The sample carries other DNA sequences with the same CDR3. The rearrangement joins TRBV5-1 to TRBJ1-1, with D maybe TRBD1 (6 bases). V lost 0 bases, J lost 1 base, and 7 bases lay in between. CDR1 and CDR2 from the germline V gene are SGHRS and YFSETQ. There are 14 residues in the CDR3. Here the CDR3 reads CASSLEGGNTEAFF. For the CDR3, the DNA is TGCGCCAGCAGCTTGGAAGGGGGGAACACTGAAGCTTTCTTT.

This clone was counted once. This rearrangement joins TRBV4-1 to TRBJ1-2; 9 bases match TRBD1. The CDR3 contains 16 residues. The germline CDR1 and CDR2 sequences are MGHRA and YSYEKL. V dropped 1 base and J dropped 4; count of bases not matched to a gene: 7. In DNA form, the CDR3 reads TGCGCCAGCAGCCAAGGGCAAGGGGGACAGGGCTATGGCTACACCTTC. It translates to CASSQGQGGQGYGYTF.

The V gene is TRBV11-2, the J gene TRBJ1-2, with D perhaps matching TRBD1 (5 bases). The CDR3 contains 13 residues. CDR1 and CDR2 (germline): SGHAT, FQNNGV. V lost 8 bases, J lost 7 bases, and 17 bases lay in between. CDR3 region: CASPVQWGFGYTF. DNA for the CDR3: TGTGCCAGCCCTGTTCAGTGGGGCTTTGGCTACACCTTC. Filled out from reference TRBV11-2 and TRBJ1-2, the complete variable domain reads EAGVAQSPRYKIIEKRQSVAFWCNPISGHATLYWYQQILGQGPKLLIQFQNNGVVDDSQLPKDRFSAERLKGVDSTLKIQPAKLEDSAVYLCASPVQWGFGYTFGSGTRLTVV.

This clone is a singleton in its sample. V gene TRBV9 combines with J gene TRBJ2-1, with 7 bases fitting TRBD1. Trimming removed 2 bases from V and 6 bases from J; junction bases left unmatched: 11. Germline CDR1 is SGDLS and CDR2 is YYNGEE. The CDR3 is 16 amino acids. The DNA of the CDR3 is TGTGCCAGCAGCGTTCCCCGACAGGGTACGGCCAATGAGCAGTTCTTC. Translated, it gives CASSVPRQGTANEQFF.

This rearrangement joins TRBV27 to TRBJ2-3, with 7 bases lining up with TRBD2. J lost 2 bases, V lost 6 bases, and 5 bases had no gene match. This CDR3 comprises 14 residues. Germline loops: CDR1 MNHEY, CDR2 SMNVEV (reference sequence). CDR3: CASRRAGITDTQYF. As DNA, the CDR3 is TGTGCCAGCAGACGAGCGGGAATCACAGATACGCAGTATTTT.

The CDR3 nucleotides read TGTGCCAGCAGCGTAGAATCGTTGAGAGTTAGGGGGCGAAGCTATCAGCCCCAGCATTTT. Protein: CASSVESLRVRGRSYQPQHF. The chain has TRBV9 and TRBJ1-5; 7 bases line up with TRBD1. The length of the CDR3 is 20 residues. V lost 0 bases, J lost 5 bases, and 20 bases stayed unmatched. CDR1 and CDR2 (germline): SGDLS, YYNGEE.

The J gene is TRBJ2-7, the V gene TRBV9; D is undetermined. CDR3 length equals 13 residues. Per the germline V gene, CDR1 is SGDLS and CDR2 is YYNGEE. V lost 0 bases, J lost 2 bases, and 6 bases lay in between. CDR3 protein: CASSVGSTYEQYF. The CDR3 coding sequence is TGTGCCAGCAGCGTAGGCTCTACCTACGAGCAGTACTTC.

The V gene is TRBV19, the J gene TRBJ2-2, with 9 bases that match TRBD2. With V trimmed by 2 bases and J by 5 bases, 9 bases remained unmatched. The CDR3 has 17 residues. CDR1 and CDR2 from the germline V gene are LNHDA and SQIVND (reference sequence). The CDR3 nucleotides are TGTGCCAGTAGTATAAGGGTTAGCGGGAGAGGGACCGGGGAGCTGTTTTTT. Its translation: CASSIRVSGRGTGELFF.

The chain couples TRBV27 to TRBJ1-5; D unclear. The V gene lost 3 bases and the J gene lost 0 bases, with 9 bases spanning the gap. The germline gives CDR1 MNHEY, CDR2 SMNVEV (reference sequence). The CDR3 extends over 15 amino acids. The CDR3 region has the DNA TGTGCCAGCAGTTTCTGGGGAAATAGCAATCAGCCCCAGCATTTT. Translating gives CASSFWGNSNQPQHF.

The chain carries TRBV6-1 and TRBJ1-1, with no clear D. Germline V CDR1 and CDR2: MNHNS, SASEGT. CDR3 length: 14 amino acids. Deletions cut 1 base from V and 5 bases from J, with 11 bases between. CDR3 sequence reads: CASSEGRPRTEAFF. CDR3 nucleotide sequence: TGTGCCAGCAGTGAAGGACGCCCAAGGACTGAAGCTTTCTTT.

This chain joins TRBV6-1 and TRBJ1-5; tentative D call: TRBD1 (5 bases). This CDR3 comprises 12 residues. V was clipped by 6 bases and J by 8 bases, with 11 bases between them. The germline V gene has CDR1 MNHNS and CDR2 SASEGT. The CDR3 DNA sequence: TGTGCCAGCAGCGCCAGAGGGGAGCCCCAGCATTTT. It translates to CASSARGEPQHF.

J is TRBJ2-7 and V is TRBV29-1; D possibly corresponds to TRBD2 (6 bases). The CDR3 is 14 amino acids. Germline CDR1 reads SQVTM; CDR2 reads ANQGSEA. The V and J ends lost 1 base and 0 bases respectively, with 10 bases between them. CDR3 DNA: TGCAGCGTTGAAGCCGTCGGGAGCTCCTACGAGCAGTACTTC. This sequence encodes CSVEAVGSSYEQYF.

This sequence joins TRBV6-5 and TRBJ1-1; D not certain. This CDR3 region has 13 residues. CDR1 and CDR2 from the germline V gene are MNHEY and SVGAGI. V lost 7 bases, J lost 0 bases, and 9 bases lay in between. The CDR3 nucleotides are TGTGCCAGCACCACCTTCATGAACACTGAAGCTTTCTTT. It encodes CASTTFMNTEAFF.